A selection of T cell receptor beta chains follows, all from one sample in a study of blood T cell repertoires in COVID-19. Some clones are missing from TCRdb's copy, which holds only in-frame ones; the method was immunoSEQ multiplex PCR. The sample includes about 240,000 clones, roughly 80% of them seen just once. The material sequenced was peripheral blood. The receptor set was obtained from a woman between 65 and 79 years old with acute or convalescent COVID-19. Both conserved end residues are part of each CDR3. The order of the fields is J gene, D gene, V gene, clone size, CDR3 protein, CDR3 DNA. D genes are given only for firm matches. Clone size is shown for a subset of rows, as once, few, many or a class of expanded clone.

j_gene: TRBJ1-5; d_gene: .; v_gene: TRBV6-2/TRBV6-3; abundance: once; CDR3aa: CASSYSGQDSNQPQHF; CDR3nt: TGTGCCAGCAGTTACTCGGGGCAGGATAGCAATCAGCCCCAGCATTTT
j_gene: TRBJ2-1; d_gene: TRBD1; v_gene: TRBV6-2/TRBV6-3; abundance: .; CDR3aa: CASSYTVGQGESYNEQFF; CDR3nt: TGTGCCAGCAGTTATACCGTTGGGCAGGGGGAGTCCTACAATGAGCAGTTCTTC
j_gene: TRBJ1-3; d_gene: .; v_gene: TRBV19; abundance: .; CDR3aa: CASSPLPRSSGNTIYF; CDR3nt: TGTGCCAGTAGTCCGCTACCGAGGAGCTCTGGAAACACCATATATTTT
j_gene: TRBJ1-2; d_gene: .; v_gene: TRBV2; abundance: .; CDR3aa: CASSVTGLYGYTF; CDR3nt: TGTGCCAGCAGTGTGACAGGATTATATGGCTACACCTTC
j_gene: TRBJ2-7; d_gene: .; v_gene: TRBV5-4; abundance: once; CDR3aa: CASSLGQLSYEQYF; CDR3nt: TGTGCCAGCAGCTTAGGACAGCTTTCCTACGAGCAGTACTTC
j_gene: TRBJ1-3; d_gene: .; v_gene: TRBV10-1; abundance: .; CDR3aa: CASSEATGSGNTIYF; CDR3nt: TGCGCCAGCAGTGAGGCGACAGGCTCTGGAAACACCATATATTTT
j_gene: TRBJ1-3; d_gene: .; v_gene: TRBV2; abundance: .; CDR3aa: CASSEQRRPGNTIYF; CDR3nt: TGTGCCAGCAGTGAACAGCGCCGGCCTGGAAACACCATATATTTT
j_gene: TRBJ2-7; d_gene: TRBD2; v_gene: TRBV20-1; abundance: .; CDR3aa: CSAGRAYEQYF; CDR3nt: TGCAGTGCTGGGAGGGCCTACGAGCAGTACTTC
j_gene: TRBJ1-2; d_gene: TRBD1; v_gene: TRBV4-2; abundance: .; CDR3aa: CASSQPGQGGYTF; CDR3nt: TGTGCCAGCAGCCAGCCCGGACAGGGCGGCTACACCTTC
j_gene: TRBJ2-3; d_gene: TRBD2; v_gene: TRBV3-1/TRBV3-2; abundance: .; CDR3aa: CASSPYSGGGTDTQYF; CDR3nt: TGTGCCAGCAGCCCCTATAGCGGGGGGGGCACAGATACGCAGTATTTT
j_gene: TRBJ2-4; d_gene: .; v_gene: TRBV27; abundance: .; CDR3aa: CASSAYPPGAKNIQYF; CDR3nt: TGTGCCAGCAGTGCTTACCCCCCAGGGGCCAAAAACATTCAGTACTTC
j_gene: TRBJ1-4; d_gene: .; v_gene: TRBV4-1; abundance: .; CDR3aa: CASSPPGAHNEKLFF; CDR3nt: TGCGCCAGCAGCCCCCCAGGGGCTCACAATGAAAAACTGTTTTTT
j_gene: TRBJ1-2; d_gene: .; v_gene: TRBV2; abundance: .; CDR3aa: CASRREIGYTF; CDR3nt: TGTGCCAGCAGACGGGAGATTGGCTACACCTTC
j_gene: TRBJ1-5; d_gene: TRBD1; v_gene: TRBV5-4; abundance: .; CDR3aa: CASGRGPGQPQHF; CDR3nt: TGTGCCAGCGGAAGGGGGCCAGGTCAGCCCCAGCATTTT
j_gene: TRBJ1-3; d_gene: .; v_gene: TRBV7-2; abundance: .; CDR3aa: CASSPFPGPEVSGNTIYF; CDR3nt: TGTGCCAGCAGCCCTTTCCCAGGGCCCGAAGTCTCTGGAAACACCATATATTTT
j_gene: TRBJ1-5; d_gene: .; v_gene: TRBV2; abundance: .; CDR3aa: CASSEGGLEQPQHF; CDR3nt: TGTGCCAGCAGTGAAGGCGGTCTCGAACAGCCCCAGCATTTT
j_gene: TRBJ2-5; d_gene: .; v_gene: TRBV5-1; abundance: .; CDR3aa: CASSLLRGLETQYF; CDR3nt: TGCGCCAGCAGCTTGTTAAGGGGGTTGGAGACCCAGTACTTC
j_gene: TRBJ1-5; d_gene: .; v_gene: TRBV7-2; abundance: .; CDR3aa: CASSLAGRVNQPQHF; CDR3nt: TGTGCCAGCAGCTTAGCGGGCAGGGTGAATCAGCCCCAGCATTTT
j_gene: TRBJ1-1; d_gene: .; v_gene: TRBV7-9; abundance: .; CDR3aa: CASSQTGSTEAFF; CDR3nt: TGTGCCAGCAGCCAGACGGGGTCCACTGAAGCTTTCTTT
j_gene: TRBJ2-6; d_gene: .; v_gene: TRBV4-2; abundance: .; CDR3aa: CASSQESGSSGANVLTF; CDR3nt: TGTGCCAGCAGCCAAGAATCAGGTTCCTCTGGGGCCAACGTCCTGACTTTC
j_gene: TRBJ2-3; d_gene: TRBD2; v_gene: TRBV7-9; abundance: few; CDR3aa: CASSLAGAGVRYF; CDR3nt: TGTGCCAGCAGCTTAGCGGGAGCGGGGGTCCGATATTTT
j_gene: TRBJ2-5; d_gene: TRBD2; v_gene: TRBV5-1; abundance: .; CDR3aa: CASSTGGLAGGQETQYF; CDR3nt: TGCGCCAGCAGCACGGGAGGACTAGCGGGGGGACAAGAGACCCAGTACTTC
j_gene: TRBJ1-5; d_gene: TRBD1; v_gene: TRBV6-6; abundance: .; CDR3aa: CASSWRQGPDQPQHF; CDR3nt: TGTGCCAGCAGTTGGAGACAGGGGCCTGATCAGCCCCAGCATTTT
j_gene: TRBJ1-1; d_gene: .; v_gene: TRBV9; abundance: once; CDR3aa: CASSVSFGTEAFF; CDR3nt: TGTGCCAGCAGCGTGTCGTTCGGGACTGAAGCTTTCTTT
j_gene: TRBJ1-2; d_gene: TRBD1; v_gene: TRBV6-5; abundance: .; CDR3aa: CASSYVRTGGNYGYTF; CDR3nt: TGTGCCAGCAGTTACGTCCGGACAGGGGGTAACTATGGCTACACCTTC
j_gene: TRBJ2-7; d_gene: TRBD1; v_gene: TRBV27; abundance: few; CDR3aa: CASSLSGQGAREQYF; CDR3nt: TGTGCCAGCAGTTTATCGGGACAGGGGGCGCGGGAGCAGTACTTC
j_gene: TRBJ1-3; d_gene: .; v_gene: TRBV9; abundance: .; CDR3aa: CASSSSSGNTIYF; CDR3nt: TGTGCCAGCAGCAGTAGCTCTGGAAACACCATATATTTT
j_gene: TRBJ2-1; d_gene: .; v_gene: TRBV5-1; abundance: .; CDR3aa: CASSTGVQLYNEQFF; CDR3nt: TGCGCCAGCAGCACGGGGGTACAACTTTACAATGAGCAGTTCTTC
j_gene: TRBJ2-5; d_gene: .; v_gene: TRBV18; abundance: once; CDR3aa: CASSPLQGYQETQYF; CDR3nt: TGTGCCAGCTCACCCCTACAGGGCTACCAAGAGACCCAGTACTTC
j_gene: TRBJ1-1; d_gene: TRBD1; v_gene: TRBV6-6; abundance: few; CDR3aa: CASSHPGTGSWGNTEAFF; CDR3nt: TGTGCCAGCAGTCACCCCGGGACAGGGAGTTGGGGGAACACTGAAGCTTTCTTT
j_gene: TRBJ2-3; d_gene: .; v_gene: TRBV7-9; abundance: .; CDR3aa: CASSPGDSDTDTQYF; CDR3nt: TGTGCCAGCAGCCCAGGGGATTCGGACACAGATACGCAGTATTTT
j_gene: TRBJ1-6; d_gene: .; v_gene: TRBV24-1; abundance: few; CDR3aa: CATSDGTNNSPLHF; CDR3nt: TGTGCCACCAGTGATGGGACAAATAATTCACCCCTCCACTTT
j_gene: TRBJ2-1; d_gene: TRBD1; v_gene: TRBV5-1; abundance: few; CDR3aa: CASSLVQGARGEQFF; CDR3nt: TGCGCCAGCAGCTTGGTCCAGGGGGCGCGAGGTGAGCAGTTCTTC
j_gene: TRBJ1-2; d_gene: TRBD1; v_gene: TRBV7-9; abundance: .; CDR3aa: CASSFTGGYGYTF; CDR3nt: TGTGCCAGCAGCTTTACAGGGGGCTATGGCTACACCTTC
j_gene: TRBJ2-7; d_gene: TRBD1; v_gene: TRBV6-5; abundance: few; CDR3aa: CASSRTGGYYEQYF; CDR3nt: TGTGCCAGCAGTAGAACAGGGGGTTACTACGAGCAGTACTTC
j_gene: TRBJ1-1; d_gene: .; v_gene: TRBV12-3/TRBV12-4; abundance: few; CDR3aa: CASSFGSGAFF; CDR3nt: TGTGCCAGCAGTTTTGGGTCAGGAGCTTTCTTT
j_gene: TRBJ2-2; d_gene: TRBD2; v_gene: TRBV9; abundance: few; CDR3aa: CASSVAGGVTGELFF; CDR3nt: TGTGCCAGCAGCGTAGCGGGGGGAGTAACCGGGGAGCTGTTTTTT
j_gene: TRBJ2-3; d_gene: TRBD2; v_gene: TRBV7-2; abundance: once; CDR3aa: CASSLGGLVYSTDTQYF; CDR3nt: TGTGCCAGCAGCTTAGGGGGACTAGTCTATAGCACAGATACGCAGTATTTT
j_gene: TRBJ1-1; d_gene: .; v_gene: TRBV28; abundance: once; CDR3aa: CASRRQTFMNTEAFF; CDR3nt: TGTGCCAGTCGAAGGCAGACTTTCATGAACACTGAAGCTTTCTTT
j_gene: TRBJ2-5; d_gene: .; v_gene: TRBV27; abundance: .; CDR3aa: CASSLLARQETQYF; CDR3nt: TGTGCCAGCAGTTTATTAGCTAGGCAAGAGACCCAGTACTTC
j_gene: TRBJ1-3; d_gene: TRBD1; v_gene: TRBV15; abundance: .; CDR3aa: CATSRRTGDGNTIYF; CDR3nt: TGTGCCACCAGCAGGAGGACAGGGGATGGAAACACCATATATTTT
j_gene: TRBJ1-5; d_gene: .; v_gene: TRBV6-5; abundance: .; CDR3aa: CASTRDNNQPQHF; CDR3nt: TGTGCCAGCACCCGGGACAACAATCAGCCCCAGCATTTT
j_gene: TRBJ1-2; d_gene: .; v_gene: TRBV20-1; abundance: once; CDR3aa: CSAGRNYGYTF; CDR3nt: TGCAGTGCCGGGAGAAACTATGGCTACACCTTC
j_gene: TRBJ1-1; d_gene: .; v_gene: TRBV30; abundance: .; CDR3aa: CAWGEDRNTEAFF; CDR3nt: TGTGCCTGGGGGGAGGACCGGAACACTGAAGCTTTCTTT
j_gene: TRBJ1-2; d_gene: .; v_gene: TRBV28; abundance: .; CDR3aa: CASSSQDYGYTF; CDR3nt: TGTGCCAGCAGTTCTCAGGACTATGGCTACACCTTC
j_gene: TRBJ1-2; d_gene: .; v_gene: TRBV24-1; abundance: .; CDR3aa: CATSDHSGGGGEDGYTF; CDR3nt: TGTGCCACCAGTGACCACTCGGGCGGGGGAGGCGAGGATGGCTACACCTTC
j_gene: TRBJ1-2; d_gene: .; v_gene: TRBV29-1; abundance: few; CDR3aa: CSVEEGQAYYGYTF; CDR3nt: TGCAGCGTTGAAGAGGGGCAGGCCTACTATGGCTACACCTTC
j_gene: TRBJ1-2; d_gene: .; v_gene: TRBV10-3; abundance: .; CDR3aa: CAISESVGGAANYGYTF; CDR3nt: TGTGCCATCAGTGAGTCAGTAGGGGGGGCGGCCAACTATGGCTACACCTTC
j_gene: TRBJ2-1; d_gene: .; v_gene: TRBV6-6; abundance: .; CDR3aa: CASDRISAGTGNEQFF; CDR3nt: TGTGCCAGCGATAGAATCAGCGCGGGGACGGGAAATGAGCAGTTCTTC
j_gene: TRBJ1-1; d_gene: .; v_gene: TRBV6-5; abundance: .; CDR3aa: CASSYLQGSTGTEAFF; CDR3nt: TGTGCCAGCAGTTATCTCCAGGGGTCTACAGGCACTGAAGCTTTCTTT
j_gene: TRBJ1-2; d_gene: .; v_gene: TRBV4-3; abundance: .; CDR3aa: CASSQDRGRSYGYTF; CDR3nt: TGCGCCAGCAGCCAAGATAGGGGCAGATCCTATGGCTACACCTTC
j_gene: TRBJ1-1; d_gene: .; v_gene: TRBV11-2; abundance: once; CDR3aa: CASSLDQGSNTEAFF; CDR3nt: TGTGCCAGCAGCTTAGATCAGGGAAGTAACACTGAAGCTTTCTTT
j_gene: TRBJ2-7; d_gene: .; v_gene: TRBV7-2; abundance: .; CDR3aa: CASSLSLSTPGKGSYEQYF; CDR3nt: TGTGCCAGCAGCTTATCTCTTTCGACACCCGGCAAAGGTTCCTACGAGCAGTACTTC
j_gene: TRBJ1-1; d_gene: TRBD1; v_gene: TRBV7-2; abundance: .; CDR3aa: CASSPRQGWNTEAFF; CDR3nt: TGTGCCAGCAGCCCACGACAGGGGTGGAACACTGAAGCTTTCTTT
j_gene: TRBJ2-7; d_gene: TRBD1; v_gene: TRBV5-6; abundance: .; CDR3aa: CASSLGTGYEQYF; CDR3nt: TGTGCCAGCAGCTTGGGGACAGGTTACGAGCAGTACTTC